The 22 T cell receptor beta chains given below trace back to one sample, sequenced in a study of T cells after yellow fever vaccination. In TCRdb, the 5' RACE reads were re-called with MiXCR into one record per CDR3 protein. The sample contains about 32,000 distinct CDR3 sequences, about 10% of which appear only once. The source material was PBMCs, either bulk or a sorted T-cell subset (CD4+, CD8+, memory, or dextramer-sorted; not recorded which), sampled more than 13 days after the first yellow fever vaccination. Every receptor here comes from a man aged 18 to 30 who received the YFV17D yellow fever vaccine.

This clonotype was picked up many times. This rearrangement joins TRBV6-5 to TRBJ1-1, with TRBD1 matching 8 bases. Germline V gene sequence: CDR1 MNHEY, CDR2 SVGAGI. The CDR3 runs 15 residues. The V segment lost 4 bases and the J segment 1 base; nucleotides outside the gene matches: 5. CDR3 in DNA: TGTGCCAGCAGTTTTGGGACAGGCCGGAACACTGAAGCTTTCTTT. Amino acid sequence: CASSFGTGRNTEAFF.

This clonotype was seen at least ten times. Written as DNA, the CDR3 is TGTGCCAGCAGTCCAGGGGGGGGGGACGGCTCCTACGAGCAGTACGTC. Translated: CASSPGGGDGSYEQYV. This chain joins TRBV28 and TRBJ2-7; D possibly matches TRBD1 or TRBD2 (7 bases each). Per the germline V gene, CDR1 is MDHEN and CDR2 is SYDVKM. Trimming removed 5 bases at V and 0 bases at J, with 17 bases between. The CDR3 sequence is 16 residues long.

This chain connects TRBV2 to TRBJ2-1; D remains ambiguous. V was pared by 5 bases and J by 7 bases, with 15 bases between. CDR3 length: 14 residues. Germline assignment: CDR1 SNHLY and CDR2 FYNNEI. This CDR3 is CASSRPPSRNEQFF. CDR3 DNA sequence: TGTGCCAGCAGTAGACCCCCGAGCCGAAATGAGCAGTTCTTC.

This clonotype was found many times. V gene TRBV6-5 combines with J gene TRBJ2-3; possibly TRBD1 for D (6 bases). Germline V gene data show CDR1 as MNHEY and CDR2 as SVGAGI. CDR3 length: 16 amino acids. V was trimmed by 4 bases and J by 2 bases, leaving 16 bases between them. The CDR3: CASSFTQGFSTDTQYF. DNA for the CDR3: TGTGCCAGCAGTTTTACTCAGGGGTTCTCCACAGATACGCAGTATTTT.

Notes on this clonotype: It may be a read error: a sequence one base away is much more abundant. V usage is TRBV7-2 and J usage is TRBJ1-4; 7 bases line up with TRBD1. Germline V lookup: CDR1 SGHTA, CDR2 FQGNSA. The CDR3 sequence is 15 residues long. The CDR3 loop reads CSSSLVTGDREKLFF. The CDR3 DNA reads TGTTCCAGCAGCTTAGTCACAGGGGATCGTGAAAAACTGTTTTTT.

This clonotype was counted between two and nine times. V is TRBV19 and J is TRBJ1-1, with unresolved D. The CDR3 loop spans 13 amino acids. V dropped 1 base and J dropped 4 bases, with 7 bases sitting between them. Per germline, CDR1 LNHDA and CDR2 SQIVND (reference sequence). As DNA, the CDR3 is TGTGCCAGTAGTATAGGAGGAGGCACTGAAGCTTTCTTT. Protein sequence: CASSIGGGTEAFF.

The sample holds many counts of this clonotype. The chain recombines TRBV5-1 with TRBJ2-5; D is perhaps TRBD2 (6 bases). The CDR3 is made up of 17 amino acids. Trimming shortened V by 0 bases and J by 2 bases, and 17 bases separated the two germline ends. Germline V gene lookup returns CDR1 SGHRS and CDR2 YFSETQ. CDR3 loop: CASSLAIGGASQETQYF. CDR3 DNA sequence: TGCGCCAGCAGCTTGGCCATCGGCGGGGCTTCACAAGAGACCCAGTACTTC. The full variable domain, completed using reference TRBV5-1 and TRBJ2-5, is KAGVTQTPRYLIKTRGQQVTLSCSPISGHRSVSWYQQTPGQGLQFLFEYFSETQRNKGNFPGRFSGRQFSNSRSEMNVSTLELGDSALYLCASSLAIGGASQETQYFGPGTRLLVL.

This clonotype turned up a few times. The V gene is TRBV6-1, the J gene TRBJ2-6, with D perhaps matching TRBD1 (7 bases). The CDR3 length is 18 residues. Deletions cut 6 bases from V and 0 bases from J, with 18 bases between. The germline gives CDR1 MNHNS, CDR2 SASEGT. CDR3 residues: CASSRGDSFYSGANVLTF. The CDR3 nucleotides are TGTGCCAGCAGCAGGGGGGACAGCTTTTACTCTGGGGCCAACGTCCTGACTTTC.

At least ten counts were recorded for this clonotype. V is TRBV20-1 and J is TRBJ2-3; 8 bases match TRBD2. Looked up from germline, CDR1 is DFQATT and CDR2 is SNEGSKA (reference sequence). V lost 8 bases, J lost 6 bases, and 7 bases stayed unmatched. The CDR3 length is 12 residues. The CDR3 region is CSSHSGVDTQYF. CDR3 bases: TGCAGTTCACATAGCGGGGTGGATACGCAGTATTTT.

This clonotype was counted many times. V is TRBV5-1 and J is TRBJ2-6; weak D call: TRBD2 (6 bases). Trimming stripped 4 bases from V and 3 bases from J, with 14 bases between. The CDR3 loop spans 16 amino acids. Germline values: CDR1 SGHRS, CDR2 YFSETQ. CDR3 DNA: TGCGCCAGCAGCACGGAGGGGTCTGGTGGGGCCAACGTCCTGACTTTC. This codes for CASSTEGSGGANVLTF.

In its sample, this clonotype ranks as medium-sized. The chain uses TRBV5-1 and TRBJ1-1; D remains ambiguous. The V and J ends lost 1 base and 1 base respectively, with 5 bases between them. The CDR3 loop spans 13 amino acids. Per the germline V gene, CDR1 is SGHRS and CDR2 is YFSETQ. Here the CDR3 reads CASSLQRNTEAFF. For the CDR3, the DNA is TGCGCCAGCAGCTTGCAACGGAACACTGAAGCTTTCTTT.

This clonotype was picked up many times. J is TRBJ2-2 and V is TRBV6-2 or TRBV6-3, with D possibly called TRBD1 or TRBD2 (5 bases each). The ends were cut back, 6 bases at V and 0 bases at J, with 11 bases in the middle. The germline V gene has CDR1 MNHEY and CDR2 SVGEGT. The CDR3 is 15 amino acids. CDR3 amino acids: CASSSGTTNTGELFF. CDR3 sequence (DNA): TGTGCCAGCAGCTCCGGGACCACGAACACCGGGGAGCTGTTTTTT.

This clonotype came up many times. The V call is TRBV7-2, the J call TRBJ2-1; D ambiguous. Germline V gives CDR1 SGHTA, CDR2 FQGNSA. Trimming removed 5 bases from V and 7 bases from J, with 9 bases in between. The CDR3 length is 12 residues. Written as DNA, the CDR3 is TGTGCCAGCAGCCCCTATGGGAATGAGCAGTTCTTC. This encodes CASSPYGNEQFF.

Notes on this clonotype: This sequence may be a read error, since a much larger clone differs from it by one base. The chain carries TRBV20-1 and TRBJ2-3; 13 bases align to TRBD2. The ends lost 5 bases at V and 7 bases at J; junction bases unmatched: 15. The CDR3 covers 17 residues. CDR1 DFQATT and CDR2 SNEGSKA come from the germline V gene (reference sequence). The CDR3 nucleotides read TGCAGTGCTGGGGAGTGGCTGACTAGCGGGGGGACGAATACGCAGTATTTT. This gives the protein CSAGEWLTSGGTNTQYF.

This clonotype was counted many times. J is TRBJ2-2 and V is TRBV7-2; D may match TRBD1 or TRBD2 (6 bases each). The CDR3 sequence is 15 residues long. Trimming stripped 2 bases from V and 5 bases from J, with 12 bases between. Germline CDR1 is SGHTA and CDR2 is FQGNSA. CDR3 protein: CASSLFQGGTGELFF. CDR3 nucleotide sequence: TGTGCCAGCAGCTTATTCCAAGGGGGGACCGGGGAGCTGTTTTTT.

This clonotype was seen ten or more times. The V call is TRBV7-3, the J call TRBJ2-7; a weak D match, TRBD1 (5 bases). The CDR3 loop spans 15 amino acids. Germline V gives CDR1 SGHTA, CDR2 FQGTGA. V lost 3 bases to trimming and J lost 2 bases, with 14 bases between them. CDR3 in amino acids: CASSFRVGEPYEQYF. CDR3 nucleotides: TGTGCCAGCAGCTTCAGGGTTGGCGAGCCCTACGAGCAGTACTTC.

The chain couples TRBV2 to TRBJ1-1; D call uncertain. The CDR3 extends over 13 amino acids. Germline values: CDR1 SNHLY, CDR2 FYNNEI. Trimming stripped 4 bases from V and 2 bases from J, with 8 bases between. CDR3 region: CASSVGINTEAFF. The CDR3 nucleotides are TGTGCCAGCAGTGTAGGTATTAACACTGAAGCTTTCTTT.

A word on this clonotype: A single base separates this from a much larger clone, so it may be a read error. This sequence joins TRBV7-9 and TRBJ1-3; TRBD1 matches 7 bases. The germline V gene has CDR1 SEHNR and CDR2 FQNEAQ (reference sequence). Losses at the gene ends were 5 bases for V and 0 bases for J; bases not matched to a gene: 10. This CDR3 has 17 amino acids. The CDR3 nucleotides are TGTGCCAGCAGCACCCCGGGACAGCTGATCTCTGGAAACACCATATATTTT. Translation: CASSTPGQLISGNTIYF.

Many counts were recorded for this clonotype. This chain links TRBV7-2 with TRBJ1-2; 9 positions agree with TRBD1. J gave up 7 bases and V 3 bases, and 3 bases lay outside the gene matches. The CDR3 runs 13 residues. Germline-derived CDR1 and CDR2 are SGHTA and FQGNSA. The CDR3 spells CASSFGTGFGYTF. The CDR3 DNA follows: TGTGCCAGCAGCTTCGGGACAGGGTTTGGCTACACCTTC. The variable domain in full, completed from reference TRBV7-2 and TRBJ1-2, reads GAGVSQSPSNKVTEKGKDVELRCDPISGHTALYWYRQSLGQGLEFLIYFQGNSAPDKSGLPSDRFSAERTGGSVSTLTIQRTQQEDSAVYLCASSFGTGFGYTFGSGTRLTVV.

The table lists this clonotype with many counts. The chain uses TRBV20-1 and TRBJ2-3; 9 bases agree with TRBD2. V gave up 2 bases and J gave up 6 bases; unmatched junction bases: 6. This CDR3 has 14 amino acids. Germline V gene sequence: CDR1 DFQATT, CDR2 SNEGSKA (reference sequence). In nucleotides, the CDR3 is TGCAGTGCTAGAAATAGCGGGGGTATGGATACGCAGTATTTT. Translated, it gives CSARNSGGMDTQYF.

This clonotype was seen at least ten times. This CDR3 is CASSFGLNTGELFF. Here the CDR3 DNA reads TGCGCCAGCAGCTTCGGCTTGAACACCGGGGAGCTGTTTTTT. The chain is built from TRBV5-1 and TRBJ2-2; D not resolved. V lost 2 bases and J lost 1, with 6 bases in between. Germline V CDR1 and CDR2: SGHRS, YFSETQ. CDR3 length: 14 amino acids. The full variable domain, rest sourced from reference TRBV5-1 and TRBJ2-2, is KAGVTQTPRYLIKTRGQQVTLSCSPISGHRSVSWYQQTPGQGLQFLFEYFSETQRNKGNFPGRFSGRQFSNSRSEMNVSTLELGDSALYLCASSFGLNTGELFFGEGSRLTVL.

This clonotype has ten or more counts. The chain combines TRBV20-1 with TRBJ2-3; 7 nucleotides align to TRBD2. V shed 5 bases, J shed 1 base, and the junction held 6 bases outside the gene matches. In germline, CDR1 is DFQATT, CDR2 SNEGSKA (reference sequence). CDR3 length: 14 residues. The CDR3 sequence: CSAALLAGTDTQYF. The CDR3 coding sequence is TGCAGTGCTGCCCTTCTAGCGGGCACAGATACGCAGTATTTT.